Listed below are T cell receptor beta chains from one sample, sequenced in a study of T cell clonotyping in hematopoietic cell transplantation. Clones were read by immunoSEQ multiplex PCR, and TCRdb kept only the in-frame ones, dropping some. The sample holds more than 65,000 clones, around 94% seen once. The sequenced sample consisted of peripheral blood mononuclear cells. The receptors derive from a man aged 50 or older in good health. Some clones in this sample may be carry-over from other donors' samples. Each CDR3 is given with its conserved first and last residue. A D gene is named only where the DNA matches it firmly. Size is stated for part of the rows, as once, few or many counts, or as a class when the clone is expanded.

j_gene | len | v_gene | abundance | d_gene | CDR3nt | CDR3aa
TRBJ2-2 | 15 | TRBV7-2 | NA | NA | TGTGCCAGCAGCTTAGCGGGAGGAGGGACCGGGGAGCTGTTTTTT | CASSLAGGGTGELFF
TRBJ2-7 | 12 | TRBV5-6 | NA | NA | TGTGCCAGCAGCTCTCGCCACTACGAGCAGTACTTC | CASSSRHYEQYF
TRBJ1-2 | 16 | TRBV6-5 | few | TRBD1 | TGTGCCAGCAGTTACTTGGGCGCGGGGGGACAGGGGGACTACACCTTC | CASSYLGAGGQGDYTF
TRBJ2-3 | 13 | TRBV7-9 | NA | NA | TGTGCCAGCACCATCTCACAGGCACATACGCAGTATTTT | CASTISQAHTQYF
TRBJ2-7 | 17 | TRBV5-6 | NA | TRBD2 | TGTGCCAGCAGCTCTATCAGGACTAGGTCGGACTCCTACGAGCAGTACTTC | CASSSIRTRSDSYEQYF
TRBJ2-6 | 16 | TRBV10-3 | NA | NA | TGTGCCATCTCCCTAGGGGGTAGCTCTGGGGCCAACGTCCTGACTTTC | CAISLGGSSGANVLTF
TRBJ2-7 | 14 | TRBV7-2 | NA | TRBD1 | TGTGCCAGCAGCTTGACAGGGGTCTCCTACGAGCAGTACTTC | CASSLTGVSYEQYF
TRBJ2-7 | 14 | TRBV14 | NA | NA | TGTGCCAGCAGCCAAGAGGTGTCCCGGGGCGAGCAGTACTTC | CASSQEVSRGEQYF
TRBJ1-2 | 14 | TRBV28 | NA | TRBD1 | TGTGCCAGCAGTCCTCGGGACAGGGGCTATGGCTACACCTTC | CASSPRDRGYGYTF
TRBJ1-1 | 16 | TRBV5-6 | NA | NA | TGTGCCAGCAGCTTGGCTTTACGGGAGTGGAACACTGAAGCTTTCTTT | CASSLALREWNTEAFF
TRBJ1-1 | 13 | TRBV10-3 | NA | TRBD1 | TGTGCCATCGGCCGGACAGGGGACACTGAAGCTTTCTTT | CAIGRTGDTEAFF
TRBJ1-4 | 15 | TRBV10-3 | NA | NA | TGTGCCATCAGTGAGGGTTTGGGGGGAGGTGAAAAACTGTTTTTT | CAISEGLGGGEKLFF
TRBJ2-2 | 19 | TRBV28 | NA | NA | TGTGCCAGCCAAACTGCAGGGGTGGTTCCCTGGATAATCGCCGGGGAGCTGTTTTTT | CASQTAGVVPWIIAGELFF
TRBJ2-1 | 13 | TRBV9 | NA | TRBD1 | TGTGCCAGCAGCGCCGACAGGGGGGATGAGCAGTTCTTC | CASSADRGDEQFF
TRBJ1-2 | 14 | TRBV6-1 | NA | NA | TGTGCCAGCAGTGTTGGGAGCCACCCTTATGGCTACACCTTC | CASSVGSHPYGYTF
TRBJ2-5 | 15 | TRBV19 | NA | TRBD1 | TGTGCCAGTAGTGCCGGACAGGGGGTGCAAGAGACCCAGTACTTC | CASSAGQGVQETQYF
TRBJ2-2 | 16 | TRBV5-4 | NA | TRBD2 | TGTGCCAGCAGCGGGACTAGCGGGAGGAACACCGGGGAGCTGTTTTTT | CASSGTSGRNTGELFF
TRBJ1-4 | 14 | TRBV11-2 | NA | NA | TGTGCCAGCAGCCCCAGGAGGGGAAATGAAAAACTGTTTTTT | CASSPRRGNEKLFF
TRBJ1-5 | 14 | TRBV28 | NA | TRBD1 | TGTGCCAGCAGCCAAACAGGGGGCGGTCAGCCCCAGCATTTT | CASSQTGGGQPQHF
TRBJ1-5 | 12 | TRBV6-6 | NA | NA | TGTGCCAGCGGGGGCCCCAATCAGCCCCAGCATTTT | CASGGPNQPQHF
TRBJ2-7 | 16 | TRBV29-1 | NA | TRBD1 | TGCAGCGTTGAATTTTGGGACAGGGGGGAACCTGGCGAGCAGTACTTC | CSVEFWDRGEPGEQYF
TRBJ2-7 | 14 | TRBV7-2 | NA | NA | TGTGCCAGCAGCTTAGCTAAAGACCAGAACGAGCAGTACTTC | CASSLAKDQNEQYF
TRBJ2-1 | 15 | TRBV5-1 | once | NA | TGCGCCAGCGGGGTAGCGGCAAGCTCCTACAATGAGCAGTTCTTC | CASGVAASSYNEQFF
TRBJ1-1 | 14 | TRBV6-5 | NA | TRBD1 | TGTGCCAGCAGTCCGGACAGGGGGCAACCTGAAGCTTTCTTT | CASSPDRGQPEAFF
TRBJ1-3 | 16 | TRBV9 | NA | TRBD1 | TGTGCCAGCAGCGCCAATCCAACAGGGGAGGGAAACACCATATATTTT | CASSANPTGEGNTIYF
TRBJ1-1 | 16 | TRBV27 | NA | NA | TGTGCCAGCAGCCGTCTAGACAGGAACTTTAACACTGAAGCTTTCTTT | CASSRLDRNFNTEAFF
TRBJ1-6 | 16 | TRBV11-1 | NA | NA | TGTGCCAGCAGCTTACGTAGGAGCTCCTATAATTCACCCCTCCACTTT | CASSLRRSSYNSPLHF
TRBJ2-3 | 16 | TRBV7-6 | NA | TRBD1 | TGTGCCAGCAGCAGCGTACAGGGGCGCGGCACAGATACGCAGTATTTT | CASSSVQGRGTDTQYF
TRBJ2-5 | 14 | TRBV11-1 | once | NA | TGTGCCAGCAGCTTAGCAGGTCAACAAGAGACCCAGTACTTC | CASSLAGQQETQYF